The 20 T cell receptor beta chains in this list originate from one sample, sequenced in a study of post-analysis software for immune sequencing data. Unique molecular identifiers were built into the TCR beta cDNA libraries. TCRdb re-called the PCR reads through MiXCR, storing one row per CDR3 protein. The sample yields approximately 350,000 distinct CDR3 sequences, around a third seen once. These receptors have no known antigen. Findings and limits, study-wide: Included in a set of roughly five TRBV segments more frequent in patients than controls were TRBV5-6, TRBV5-1 and TRBV20-1.

The sample taken for sequencing was blood. Source of these receptors: a girl aged 10-17 years with multiple sclerosis.

This clonotype was detected many times. The chain uses TRBV18 and TRBJ1-1; D perhaps matches TRBD1 (6 bases). The V end lost 6 bases, the J end lost 0 bases, and 11 bases lay between the germline ends. The CDR3 has 14 residues. Germline lookup yields CDR1 KGHSH and CDR2 LQKENI. CDR3 sequence: CASSTGLMNTEAFF. CDR3 in DNA: TGTGCCAGCTCGACAGGACTGATGAACACTGAAGCTTTCTTT.

This clonotype was detected a few times. The chain links TRBV7-9 to TRBJ2-3, with TRBD2 matching over 10 bases. Looked up from germline, CDR1 is SEHNR and CDR2 is FQNEAQ (reference sequence). The CDR3 loop spans 17 amino acids. V lost 3 bases to trimming and J lost 2 bases; unmatched junction nucleotides: 8. Written as DNA, the CDR3 is TGTGCCAGCAGCTTCTATTATAGCGGGGGGCCCACAGATACGCAGTATTTT. Amino acid sequence: CASSFYYSGGPTDTQYF.

This clonotype was found a few times. The CDR3 loop is CASSYIQGPGYTF. The DNA of the CDR3 is TGTGCCAGCAGTTACATACAGGGACCTGGCTACACCTTC. V usage is TRBV6-5 and J usage is TRBJ1-2, with D maybe TRBD1 (6 bases). V was trimmed by 2 bases and J by 7 bases, leaving 11 bases between them. Germline V gene lookup returns CDR1 MNHEY and CDR2 SVGAGI. This CDR3 is 13 amino acids long.

This rearrangement joins TRBV12-3 or TRBV12-4 to TRBJ1-1; D is ambiguous. V shed 4 bases and J shed 4 bases, with 10 bases lying between them. The CDR3 consists of 13 residues. This chain's CDR3 is CASSSSTATEAFF. CDR3 bases: TGTGCCAGCAGTTCGTCCACAGCCACTGAAGCTTTCTTT.

This clonotype was counted only a few times. This chain links TRBV7-2 with TRBJ2-1; the D is unclear. The V gene's germline CDR1 is SGHTA and CDR2 FQGNSA. The CDR3 runs 12 residues. The V and J ends lost 1 base and 8 bases respectively, with 6 bases between them. The CDR3 nucleotides are TGTGCCAGCAGCTTAGTTCTGCATGAGCAGTTCTTC. Translating it yields CASSLVLHEQFF.

The chain is built from TRBV15 and TRBJ1-1; D is ambiguous. CDR1 and CDR2 (germline): LNHNV, YYDKDF (reference sequence). V was trimmed by 1 base and J by 5 bases, leaving 5 bases between them. This CDR3 has 12 residues. The CDR3 protein is CATSRGETEAFF. In nucleotides, the CDR3 is TGTGCCACCAGCAGAGGCGAGACTGAAGCTTTCTTT.

The chain uses TRBV5-1 and TRBJ2-5; TRBD1 matches at 10 bases. CDR3 length: 16 amino acids. The germline CDR1 and CDR2 sequences are SGHRS and YFSETQ. V was clipped by 2 bases and J by 5 bases; unmatched bases: 9. CDR3 nucleotides: TGCGCCAGCAGCTTCCGGACAGGGGGGGGATATGAGACCCAGTACTTC. Protein: CASSFRTGGGYETQYF. The entire variable domain, with the rest obtained from reference TRBV5-1 and TRBJ2-5, is as follows: KAGVTQTPRYLIKTRGQQVTLSCSPISGHRSVSWYQQTPGQGLQFLFEYFSETQRNKGNFPGRFSGRQFSNSRSEMNVSTLELGDSALYLCASSFRTGGGYETQYFGPGTRLLVL.

This clonotype was seen more than once but under ten times. This chain connects TRBV27 to TRBJ2-4; D is perhaps TRBD2 (6 bases). CDR3 length: 16 amino acids. Looked up from germline, CDR1 is MNHEY and CDR2 is SMNVEV (reference sequence). The ends were cut back, 2 bases at V and 9 bases at J, with 20 bases in the middle. The CDR3: CASSLIGGSVLSIQYF. In DNA, the CDR3 is TGTGCCAGCAGTTTAATTGGGGGGTCGGTTTTGAGCATTCAGTACTTC.

This clonotype was seen only a few times. J is TRBJ2-1 and V is TRBV20-1; 12 positions agree with TRBD2. The germline V gene encodes CDR1 DFQATT and CDR2 SNEGSKA (reference sequence). V dropped 5 bases and J dropped 10; count of bases not matched to a gene: 9. The CDR3 is made up of 14 amino acids. CDR3 in amino acids: CSAGGLAGSEEQFF. The CDR3 DNA is TGCAGTGCTGGGGGACTAGCGGGCTCCGAGGAGCAGTTCTTC.

V is TRBV12-3 or TRBV12-4 and J is TRBJ2-7; 7 bases fit TRBD1. The CDR3 sequence is 14 residues long. V lost 5 bases, J lost 3 bases, and 7 bases stayed unmatched. The CDR3 region is CASSQGTVNYEQYF. The CDR3 DNA sequence: TGTGCCAGCAGTCAGGGGACAGTCAACTACGAGCAGTACTTC.

In this sample, this clonotype turned up a few times. The chain uses TRBV9 and TRBJ2-3; the match to TRBD1 covers 8 bases. Germline V lookup: CDR1 SGDLS, CDR2 YYNGEE. The ends lost 4 bases at V and 4 bases at J; junction bases unmatched: 11. There are 16 residues in the CDR3. The CDR3 spells CASSLEDRVGADTQYF. In nucleotides, the CDR3 is TGTGCCAGCAGCTTAGAGGACAGGGTAGGGGCAGATACGCAGTATTTT.

V and J are TRBV9 and TRBJ1-2; tentative D call: TRBD1 (5 bases). The germline CDR1 and CDR2 sequences are SGDLS and YYNGEE. Between the trimmed V and J ends, which lost 2 bases and 4 bases, there was a span of 12 bases. The CDR3 sequence is 14 residues long. This CDR3 is CASSVSGSIYGYTF. CDR3 DNA: TGTGCCAGCAGCGTTTCAGGGAGCATCTATGGCTACACCTTC.

Turning to this clonotype: This may come from a read error, since a much larger clone is one base off. V usage is TRBV20-1 and J usage is TRBJ2-5; D remains unclear. Germline loops: CDR1 DFQATT, CDR2 SNEGSKA (reference sequence). This CDR3 is 12 amino acids long. Trimming took 5 bases from V and 2 from J, leaving 9 bases between them. Here the CDR3 reads CSAGSSQETQYF. As DNA, the CDR3 is TGCAGTGCTGGTTCATCTCAAGAGACCCAGTACTTC.

This clonotype was counted between two and nine times. The J gene is TRBJ1-6, the V gene TRBV3-1; a weak D match, TRBD1 (5 bases). V gave up 11 bases and J gave up 7 bases, with 15 bases separating them. CDR3 length: 13 residues. Germline V gene data show CDR1 as LGHDT and CDR2 as YNNKEL (reference sequence). The CDR3 DNA is TGTGCCGCTAGGGGCGGGTTGAATTCACCCCTCCACTTT. Its protein is CAARGGLNSPLHF.

The genes are TRBV7-9 and TRBJ2-7, with 10 positions matching TRBD1. V shed 5 bases, J shed 3 bases, and the junction held 10 bases outside the gene matches. The CDR3 is made up of 16 amino acids. The germline V gene encodes CDR1 SEHNR and CDR2 FQNEAQ (reference sequence). This CDR3 is CASSIIPGQGYYEQYF. The CDR3, as DNA: TGTGCCAGCAGCATTATACCGGGACAGGGGTACTACGAGCAGTACTTC.

The chain recombines TRBV7-2 with TRBJ1-1; TRBD1 is a possible D gene (6 bases). Germline V gene data show CDR1 as SGHTA and CDR2 as FQGNSA. The V end was cut by 5 bases, the J end by 3 bases, with 13 bases between. The CDR3 contains 14 residues. CDR3 protein: CASSPRQVHTEAFF. The CDR3 DNA reads as TGTGCCAGCAGCCCGAGACAGGTCCACACTGAAGCTTTCTTT.

In its sample, this clonotype was seen a few times. This rearrangement joins TRBV3-1 to TRBJ1-6; 8 nucleotides match TRBD1. Germline values: CDR1 LGHDT, CDR2 YNNKEL (reference sequence). Unmatched junction bases numbered 12, after V lost 4 bases and J lost 13 bases. This CDR3 has 15 amino acids. CDR3 bases: TGTGCCAGCAGCCTAACCTCGGGGACAGGTTATCCCCTCCACTTT. Residues: CASSLTSGTGYPLHF.

This chain connects TRBV4-1 to TRBJ1-2; weak D call: TRBD1 (5 bases). CDR1 is MGHRA, CDR2 YSYEKL, per germline. The ends were cut back, 0 bases at V and 3 bases at J, with 11 bases in the middle. The CDR3 consists of 15 residues. The CDR3 loop reads CASSQETAIHYGYTF. The CDR3 bases are TGCGCCAGCAGCCAAGAGACAGCCATACACTATGGCTACACCTTC.

The chain carries TRBV29-1 and TRBJ2-1; 9 bases align to TRBD1. This CDR3 spans 15 amino acids. CDR1 is SQVTM, CDR2 ANQGSEA, per germline. Losses at the gene ends were 4 bases for V and 5 bases for J; bases not matched to a gene: 9. DNA of the CDR3: TGCAGCGTTGGCCCCGGGACAGGGATCCACAATGAGCAGTTCTTC. This sequence encodes CSVGPGTGIHNEQFF.

The CDR3 bases are TGCGCCAGCAGCTTGGACCGGGGCAGCAGATACCGAGAGACCCAGTACTTC. It encodes CASSLDRGSRYRETQYF. The chain carries TRBV5-1 and TRBJ2-5, with D perhaps being TRBD1 or TRBD2 (5 bases each). The CDR3 spans 17 residues. V was pared by 0 bases and J by 4 bases, with 19 bases between. Looked up from germline, CDR1 is SGHRS and CDR2 is YFSETQ.